A single sample is the source of the 11 T cell receptor beta chains below, sequenced in a study of cytomegalovirus exposure and HLA in healthy donors. 13 Jbeta primers and 60 Vbeta primers were used for the PCR. Profiling relied on immunoSEQ multiplex PCR, and the TCRdb table lists in-frame clones only, not all of them. This sample has about 170,000 clones, with roughly 80% found just once. Sequencing was performed on PBMCs. These receptors came from a woman between 18 and 29 years old in good health and CMV-seropositive.

The CDR3: CASSLQQGAYGYTF. The CDR3 DNA reads as TGTGCCAGCAGTCTCCAACAGGGCGCCTATGGCTACACCTTC. The chain employs TRBV6-5 and TRBJ1-2; D might be TRBD1 (6 bases). V dropped 5 bases and J dropped 4 bases, with 14 bases sitting between them. From germline, CDR1 is MNHEY and CDR2 SVGAGI. The CDR3 extends over 14 amino acids.

This chain uses TRBV7-2 with TRBJ2-5, with 9 nucleotides matching TRBD2. CDR1 is SGHTA, CDR2 FQGNSA, per germline. The CDR3 totals 16 residues. V shed 1 base and J 0 bases; nucleotides not matched to a gene: 3. This CDR3 is CASSLDSGGYQETQYF. In DNA, the CDR3 is TGTGCCAGCAGCTTAGACAGCGGGGGGTACCAAGAGACCCAGTACTTC.

This rearrangement joins TRBV9 to TRBJ2-2; TRBD1 matches at 10 bases. The CDR3 covers 16 residues. The ends lost 3 bases at V and 4 bases at J; junction bases unmatched: 6. Germline lookup yields CDR1 SGDLS and CDR2 YYNGEE. The CDR3 is CASSAGTGVSTGELFF. The CDR3 DNA is TGTGCCAGCAGCGCCGGGACAGGGGTTTCCACCGGGGAGCTGTTTTTT.

The chain joins TRBV4-2 to TRBJ1-1, with TRBD1 matching over 7 bases. V trimming: 4 bases; J trimming: 2 bases; junction bases outside the gene matches: 4. This CDR3 is built from 14 residues. CDR1 and CDR2 from the germline V gene are LGHNA and YNFKEQ. Here the CDR3 reads CASSPDRVNTEAFF. The CDR3 coding sequence is TGTGCCAGCAGCCCAGACAGGGTTAACACTGAAGCTTTCTTT.

This clone was seen a single time. V is TRBV10-1 and J is TRBJ2-5, with TRBD2 matching 8 bases. The CDR3 has 17 amino acids. V gave up 0 bases and J gave up 0 bases; unmatched junction bases: 6. Germline CDR1 and CDR2: WNHNN and SYGVQD (reference sequence). In nucleotides, the CDR3 is TGCGCCAGCAGTGAGTCGTCGGGAGGGGGAAACCAAGAGACCCAGTACTTC. Translation: CASSESSGGGNQETQYF.

V usage is TRBV28 and J usage is TRBJ1-4, with TRBD1 matching 7 bases. The germline V gene has CDR1 MDHEN and CDR2 SYDVKM. Trimming cost V 5 bases and J 9 bases; bases outside gene matches: 15. CDR3 length: 16 residues. CDR3 region: CASSLSAGTERKKLFF. In nucleotides, the CDR3 is TGTGCCAGCAGTCTCTCCGCCGGGACAGAGCGGAAAAAACTGTTTTTT.

This clone was detected only once. This chain joins TRBV5-6 and TRBJ1-1; 9 bases agree with TRBD1. V was pared by 3 bases and J by 5 bases, with 5 bases of the junction left unmatched. Germline V lookup: CDR1 SGHDT, CDR2 YYEEEE. The CDR3 has 14 residues. Here the CDR3 reads CASSSRTGVTEAFF. Here the CDR3 DNA reads TGTGCCAGCAGCTCACGGACAGGGGTGACTGAAGCTTTCTTT.

The rearrangement links TRBV5-6 to TRBJ1-2; D may be TRBD1 (6 bases). Trimming took off 0 bases at V and 1 base at J, with 7 bases between the two ends. In germline, CDR1 is SGHDT, CDR2 YYEEEE. The CDR3 loop spans 14 amino acids. Written as DNA, the CDR3 is TGTGCCAGCAGCTTGGGGACAGATAACTATGGCTACACCTTC. Translated: CASSLGTDNYGYTF.

V gene TRBV5-1 combines with J gene TRBJ1-6; D call uncertain. Trimming cost V 3 bases and J 7 bases, with 8 bases left between them. The CDR3 consists of 13 residues. The germline V gene has CDR1 SGHRS and CDR2 YFSETQ. The CDR3 loop reads CASSSEGNSPLHF. The CDR3 nucleotides read TGCGCCAGCAGCTCAGAGGGAAATTCACCCCTCCACTTT.

The V call is TRBV7-2, the J call TRBJ1-6, with 7 nucleotides matching TRBD1. Looked up from germline, CDR1 is SGHTA and CDR2 is FQGNSA. V gave up 2 bases and J gave up 8 bases; unmatched junction bases: 9. The CDR3 totals 16 residues. CDR3 DNA sequence: TGTGCCAGCAGCTTATACGCCAGGGGGTTGGATTCACCCCTCCACTTT. It translates to CASSLYARGLDSPLHF. Variable domain in full (rest from reference TRBV7-2 and TRBJ1-6): GAGVSQSPSNKVTEKGKDVELRCDPISGHTALYWYRQSLGQGLEFLIYFQGNSAPDKSGLPSDRFSAERTGGSVSTLTIQRTQQEDSAVYLCASSLYARGLDSPLHFGNGTRLTVT.

The V and J genes are TRBV2 and TRBJ1-5; weak D call: TRBD1 (5 bases). Looked up from germline, CDR1 is SNHLY and CDR2 is FYNNEI. The CDR3 runs 15 residues. Trimming stripped 6 bases from V and 0 bases from J, with 12 bases between. The CDR3, as DNA: TGTGCCAGCAGACAGGCCCTATATAGCAATCAGCCCCAGCATTTT. Translating gives CASRQALYSNQPQHF.